Presented here are 18 T cell receptor beta chains from one specimen sequenced in a study of shared clonotypes between healthy human individuals. Repertoires were generated with immunoSEQ multiplex PCR, while TCRdb's copy carries only in-frame clones and drops some. The table shows about 2.1 million clones, with roughly 95% occurring only once. CD45RO-negative, CCR7-positively selected cells formed the naive CD8 fraction, excluding terminally differentiated effector memory CD45RA+ cells. Sequencing was performed on naive CD8+ T cells from PBMCs. These receptors came from a man younger than 35 in good health. Some clones in this sample may be carry-over from other donors' samples.

The chain is built from TRBV6-5 and TRBJ2-7; no clear D gene. V lost 7 bases, J lost 7 bases, and 14 bases lay in between. The CDR3 consists of 12 residues. Germline CDR1 reads MNHEY; CDR2 reads SVGAGI. In nucleotides, the CDR3 is TGTGCCAGCAAAAGCGTGACGCGGGAGCAGTACTTC. The encoded protein is CASKSVTREQYF.

V is TRBV6-1 and J is TRBJ2-7; 9 bases match TRBD1. Trimming cost V 5 bases and J 2 bases; bases outside gene matches: 1. Germline V gives CDR1 MNHNS, CDR2 SASEGT. The CDR3 spans 13 residues. The CDR3 nucleotides read TGTGCCAGCAGTCGGGACAGGGCCTACGAGCAGTACTTC. Translation: CASSRDRAYEQYF.

V is TRBV2 and J is TRBJ2-7, with 8 bases identical to TRBD2. The ends lost 7 bases at V and 3 bases at J; junction bases unmatched: 8. Germline CDR1 SNHLY, CDR2 FYNNEI. This CDR3 has 14 amino acids. Here the CDR3 reads CASTKGTSIYEQYF. CDR3 nucleotides: TGTGCCAGCACCAAGGGGACTAGTATCTACGAGCAGTACTTC.

This chain joins TRBV2 and TRBJ2-7; 12 nucleotides align to TRBD2. The V gene's germline CDR1 is SNHLY and CDR2 FYNNEI. V shed 5 bases and J 2 bases; nucleotides not matched to a gene: 7. The CDR3 consists of 16 residues. The CDR3 nucleotides read TGTGCCAGCAGTCCAGGACTAGCGGGATCTCCCTACGAGCAGTACTTC. Translated, it gives CASSPGLAGSPYEQYF. Looking up the rest from reference TRBV2 and TRBJ2-7 gives the full variable domain: EPEVTQTPSHQVTQMGQEVILRCVPISNHLYFYWYRQILGQKVEFLVSFYNNEISEKSEIFDDQFSVERPDGSNFTLKIRSTKLEDSAMYFCASSPGLAGSPYEQYFGPGTRLTVT.

CDR3 in DNA: TGTGCCACCAGCAGAGATTTGGACCAAATTAACTATGGCTACACCTTC. It is translated as CATSRDLDQINYGYTF. The V gene is TRBV15, the J gene TRBJ1-2; unclear D gene. Germline-derived CDR1 and CDR2 are LNHNV and YYDKDF (reference sequence). CDR3 length equals 16 residues. The V gene lost 0 bases and the J gene lost 1 base, with 12 bases spanning the gap.

The rearrangement uses TRBV9 and TRBJ2-3; TRBD1 aligns across 7 bases. CDR3 length equals 14 residues. After removal of 6 bases from V and 1 base from J, the junction contained 5 bases not matched to a gene. The germline V gene has CDR1 SGDLS and CDR2 YYNGEE. CDR3 amino acids: CASNYQGGTDTQYF. The CDR3 DNA follows: TGTGCCAGCAACTACCAGGGGGGCACAGATACGCAGTATTTT.

The chain couples TRBV21-1 to TRBJ2-3; the tabulated D call, TRBD2, remains unverified against the DNA. TRBV21-1 is tagged as a pseudogene. The CDR3 is made up of 16 amino acids. Here the CDR3 DNA reads TGTGCCAGCAGCAGGGTCGGGAGAGAGGGCTCAGATACGCAGTATTTT. Its protein product is CASSRVGREGSDTQYF.

The chain employs TRBV7-7 and TRBJ2-7; D is ambiguous. Germline V gene sequence: CDR1 SSHAT, CDR2 FNYEAQ (reference sequence). The CDR3 sequence is 15 residues long. V dropped 1 base and J dropped 0 bases, with 10 bases sitting between them. The CDR3 DNA sequence: TGTGCCAGCAGCTTAGATACCTCTAGCTCCTACGAGCAGTACTTC. It codes for CASSLDTSSSYEQYF.

On this clone: Additional DNA sequences in this sample encode the identical CDR3. The gene calls are TRBV28 and TRBJ2-1; D possibly corresponds to TRBD1 (6 bases). From germline, CDR1 is MDHEN and CDR2 SYDVKM. Trimming shortened V by 2 bases and J by 1 base, and 12 bases separated the two germline ends. There are 16 residues in the CDR3. The CDR3 protein is CASSLVTGSSYNEQFF. CDR3 nucleotides: TGTGCCAGCAGTTTAGTTACAGGGAGTTCCTACAATGAGCAGTTCTTC.

The chain employs TRBV5-4 and TRBJ2-1, with 9 nucleotides matching TRBD2. Looked up from germline, CDR1 is SGHNT and CDR2 is YYREEE (reference sequence). V shed 2 bases, J shed 1 base, and the junction held 4 bases outside the gene matches. The CDR3 length is 16 residues. This chain's CDR3 is CASSLLAGTSYNEQFF. For the CDR3, the DNA is TGTGCCAGCAGCTTACTAGCGGGTACATCCTACAATGAGCAGTTCTTC.

This chain uses TRBV19 with TRBJ2-5; D possibly corresponds to TRBD1 (6 bases). This CDR3 has 14 residues. The germline gives CDR1 LNHDA, CDR2 SQIVND (reference sequence). V lost 5 bases, J lost 5 bases, and 15 bases lay in between. The CDR3 here is CASSQDQGWETQYF. In DNA, the CDR3 is TGTGCCAGTAGTCAAGACCAGGGGTGGGAGACCCAGTACTTC.

V is TRBV27 and J is TRBJ2-7; either TRBD1 or TRBD2 may fit D (5 bases each). CDR1 is MNHEY and CDR2 is SMNVEV in the germline V gene (reference sequence). CDR3 length equals 15 residues. Trimming cost V 2 bases and J 6 bases, with 17 bases left between them. CDR3 region: CASSLRDPQRSEQYF. The CDR3 coding sequence is TGTGCCAGCAGTTTACGGGACCCCCAACGGTCCGAGCAGTACTTC.

The chain carries TRBV5-8 and TRBJ1-1; D ambiguous. CDR1 and CDR2 from the germline V gene are SGHTS and YDEGEE. The CDR3 extends over 11 amino acids. V shed 7 bases and J shed 0 bases, with 4 bases lying between them. In nucleotides, the CDR3 is TGTGCCAGCTCGGTGAACACTGAAGCTTTCTTT. This sequence encodes CASSVNTEAFF.

CDR3 bases: TGTGCCAGCAGCGTCAGGTTCGGCACGGGATGGCTGTTCTTC. This translates into CASSVRFGTGWLFF. The chain combines TRBV9 with TRBJ2-1, with D perhaps matching TRBD2 (5 bases). V lost 2 bases and J lost 15, with 21 bases in between. Germline values: CDR1 SGDLS, CDR2 YYNGEE. The CDR3 spans 14 residues.

A remark on this clone: The same CDR3 also results from other DNA sequences found in this sample. V is TRBV27 and J is TRBJ2-5; a weak D match, TRBD1 (5 bases). The CDR3 is made up of 14 amino acids. The germline V gene encodes CDR1 MNHEY and CDR2 SMNVEV (reference sequence). Trimming shortened V by 0 bases and J by 5 bases, and 10 bases separated the two germline ends. CDR3 amino acids: CASSLSQGWETQYF. The DNA of the CDR3 is TGTGCCAGCAGTTTATCGCAGGGATGGGAGACCCAGTACTTC.

The chain is built from TRBV11-2 and TRBJ2-1, with D uncertain. The CDR3 sequence is 15 residues long. The V end lost 5 bases, the J end lost 0 bases, and 11 bases lay between the germline ends. Germline lookup yields CDR1 SGHAT and CDR2 FQNNGV. DNA for the CDR3: TGTGCCAGCAGCGCAATACCAGTCTCCTACAATGAGCAGTTCTTC. Translated, it gives CASSAIPVSYNEQFF.

This clone appeared a single time. The chain has TRBV10-1 and TRBJ2-7; no definite D call. V lost 2 bases, J lost 7 bases, and 6 bases lay in between. From germline, CDR1 is WNHNN and CDR2 SYGVQD (reference sequence). This CDR3 has 11 amino acids. The CDR3 loop reads CASSEAVEQYF. The DNA of the CDR3 is TGCGCCAGCAGTGAGGCTGTTGAGCAGTACTTC.

CDR3 in amino acids: CASSQADPSGAGFYEQFF. CDR3 DNA sequence: TGTGCCAGCAGCCAAGCCGACCCGAGTGGAGCGGGATTCTATGAGCAGTTCTTC. This chain joins TRBV14 and TRBJ2-1, with 7 bases that match TRBD2. V lost 1 base and J lost 8; bases outside the gene matches: 17. Germline V lookup: CDR1 SGHDN, CDR2 FVKESK. This CDR3 has 18 amino acids.